The rows below give T cell receptor beta chains drawn from one sample of a study of cytomegalovirus exposure and HLA in healthy donors. Produced via immunoSEQ multiplex PCR; TCRdb's table is partial and in-frame only. There are some 120,000 clones in the sample; 50% to 65% occur only once, and 9.5% lies in the top ten. Sequencing was done on a sample of PBMCs. The source is a middle-aged woman in good health and CMV-seropositive. CDR3s include the opening cysteine and the closing phenylalanine or tryptophan. The order of the fields is clone size, V gene, J gene, D gene, CDR3 DNA, CDR3 protein. The D gene is left open where the match is weak. Expanded clones get a size class; other rows say once, few or many, or leave the size out.

clone size: few
V gene: TRBV11-2
J gene: TRBJ2-1
D gene: TRBD2
CDR3 DNA: TGTGCCAGCAGCTTGAGCGGGAGTCCCTACAATGAGCAGTTCTTC
CDR3 protein: CASSLSGSPYNEQFF

clone size: -
V gene: TRBV5-6
J gene: TRBJ2-7
D gene: TRBD1
CDR3 DNA: TGTGCCAGCAGCTTGGGGGGGACAGACTCCTACGAGCAGTACTTC
CDR3 protein: CASSLGGTDSYEQYF

clone size: few
V gene: TRBV25-1
J gene: TRBJ2-3
D gene: -
CDR3 DNA: TGTGCCAGCAGTGACAACCGACAGCTGAACACAGATACGCAGTATTTT
CDR3 protein: CASSDNRQLNTDTQYF

clone size: -
V gene: TRBV6-1
J gene: TRBJ2-1
D gene: TRBD2
CDR3 DNA: TGTGCCAGCAGTGCCCACGGAGCGGGAGCCAATGAGCAGTTCTTC
CDR3 protein: CASSAHGAGANEQFF

clone size: few
V gene: TRBV7-8
J gene: TRBJ2-1
D gene: TRBD2
CDR3 DNA: TGTGCCAGCAGCTTAGAAGCGGGAGGAACCTACAATGAGCAGTTCTTC
CDR3 protein: CASSLEAGGTYNEQFF

clone size: few
V gene: TRBV27
J gene: TRBJ1-2
D gene: TRBD1
CDR3 DNA: TGTGCCAGCAGTTCCTTACCGGGACAGGGGGCTTCGGACTATGGCTACACCTTC
CDR3 protein: CASSSLPGQGASDYGYTF

clone size: -
V gene: TRBV11-2
J gene: TRBJ2-1
D gene: TRBD1
CDR3 DNA: TGTGCCAGCAGCACAGGGGGACGTAATGAGCAGTTCTTC
CDR3 protein: CASSTGGRNEQFF

clone size: medium-sized
V gene: TRBV29-1
J gene: TRBJ2-5
D gene: -
CDR3 DNA: TGCAGCGTTCGAGGAGTTCAAGAGACCCAGTACTTC
CDR3 protein: CSVRGVQETQYF

clone size: -
V gene: TRBV18
J gene: TRBJ2-1
D gene: TRBD2
CDR3 DNA: TGTGCCAGCTCACCACTAAGGATAGCGGGAGGTGAGCAGTTCTTC
CDR3 protein: CASSPLRIAGGEQFF

clone size: -
V gene: TRBV7-9
J gene: TRBJ1-2
D gene: TRBD1
CDR3 DNA: TGTGCCAGCAGCCCCCGGGACAGATATGATGGCTACACCTTC
CDR3 protein: CASSPRDRYDGYTF

clone size: -
V gene: TRBV5-6
J gene: TRBJ2-7
D gene: -
CDR3 DNA: TGTGCCAGCAGCCAGCGGGTGACACAAGCCTACGAGCAGTACTTC
CDR3 protein: CASSQRVTQAYEQYF

clone size: -
V gene: TRBV7-2
J gene: TRBJ1-1
D gene: TRBD1
CDR3 DNA: TGTGCCAGCAGCTTGGGACAGTACACTGAAGCTTTCTTT
CDR3 protein: CASSLGQYTEAFF

clone size: -
V gene: TRBV18
J gene: TRBJ1-4
D gene: TRBD1
CDR3 DNA: TGTGCCAGCTCACTAAGACAGGGAGATGAAAAACTGTTTTTT
CDR3 protein: CASSLRQGDEKLFF

clone size: once
V gene: TRBV7-9
J gene: TRBJ2-1
D gene: TRBD1
CDR3 DNA: TGTGCCAGCAGCAGGGACATTACAGGGGGCTTAAGAAACTTGGATGAGCAGTTCTTC
CDR3 protein: CASSRDITGGLRNLDEQFF

clone size: -
V gene: TRBV20-1
J gene: TRBJ2-2
D gene: -
CDR3 DNA: TGCAGTGCTAGAGGTTACGGGGAGCTGTTTTTT
CDR3 protein: CSARGYGELFF

clone size: -
V gene: TRBV7-2
J gene: TRBJ2-5
D gene: -
CDR3 DNA: TGTGCCAGCAACAAGGGCAGGGAAGGGGCCCAGTACTTC
CDR3 protein: CASNKGREGAQYF

clone size: once
V gene: TRBV7-6
J gene: TRBJ2-7
D gene: TRBD1
CDR3 DNA: TGTGCCAGCAGCTTATCGCCGGGACAGGGAAACGAGCAGTACTTC
CDR3 protein: CASSLSPGQGNEQYF

clone size: -
V gene: TRBV29-1
J gene: TRBJ1-2
D gene: -
CDR3 DNA: TGCAGCGTTGCGGACAGTGGCGTAAGGGGCTACACCTTC
CDR3 protein: CSVADSGVRGYTF

clone size: -
V gene: TRBV5-1
J gene: TRBJ2-7
D gene: TRBD2
CDR3 DNA: TGCGCCAGCAGCTCGCCCGGGACTAGCGCCCTCAAGGACTACGAGCAGTACTTC
CDR3 protein: CASSSPGTSALKDYEQYF

clone size: -
V gene: TRBV5-1
J gene: TRBJ2-1
D gene: TRBD2
CDR3 DNA: TGCGCCAGCAGGCGGACTAGCGGAGAGGCGAATGAGCAGTTCTTC
CDR3 protein: CASRRTSGEANEQFF